This T cell receptor beta chain is from a study of blood T cells in healthy people across ages. About the study: Researchers report that template switching captured about one barcoded beta molecule per two T cells. Study-level findings and limits: The recorded TCR beta diversity per million T cells decreased in a roughly linear manner with age.

This clonotype was observed a handful of times. Its antigen is not known. The authors drew about 9.5 milliliters of peripheral blood from each donor. Trimming took 4 bases from V and 0 from J; bases not matched to a gene: 6. CDR1 and CDR2 (germline): SGHTA, FQGNSA. The length of the CDR3 is 15 residues. A second about 7 to 12 cycle PCR used barcoded and J-beta primers. TCRdb independently ran MiXCR on the 5' RACE reads; one entry per CDR3 protein. The table includes fewer than 1,000,000 distinct CDR3 sequences, about 42% detected once. The chain is built from TRBV7-2 and TRBJ2-7; 7 nucleotides agree with TRBD1. The origin of this receptor is a man aged 55 to 70 in good health. Sequenced: blood. CDR3 in amino acids: CASSSYRDSSYEQYF. The CDR3 bases are TGTGCCAGCAGCTCGTACCGGGACAGCTCCTACGAGCAGTACTTC.